These 32 T cell receptor beta chains originate from one sample sequenced in a study of glioma-infiltrating T cells. Amplification of TCR alpha and beta CDR3 regions from RNA used iRepertoire nested multiplex PCR. TCRdb ran MiXCR on the multiplex PCR reads and lists one entry per CDR3 protein. Here the sample spans over 140,000 distinct CDR3 sequences, approximately 40% being singletons. The sequenced sample was glioma tissue, nonneoplastic brain tissue, or PBMCs (not recorded which). The receptors were gathered from a human donor with low-grade glioma or glioblastoma, undergoing nonglioma brain surgery, or in good health (not recorded which).

The chain has TRBV6-6 and TRBJ1-1; TRBD1 might be the D (6 bases). The germline V gene encodes CDR1 MNHNY and CDR2 SVGAGI (reference sequence). The CDR3 is 13 residues long. V lost 6 bases, J lost 4 bases, and 12 bases lay in between. DNA for the CDR3: TGTGCCAGCAGCTTAGGGGGGGGCACTGAAGCTTTCTTT. Translation gives CASSLGGGTEAFF.

The rearrangement uses TRBV28 and TRBJ2-1; D unclear. Germline V gene sequence: CDR1 MDHEN, CDR2 SYDVKM. V was trimmed by 5 bases and J by 2 bases, leaving 10 bases between them. The CDR3 covers 14 residues. This CDR3 is CASSPGEPYNEQFF. DNA for the CDR3: TGTGCCAGCAGTCCCGGAGAGCCCTACAATGAGCAGTTCTTC.

The J gene is TRBJ1-1, the V gene TRBV4-3; D might be TRBD1 (5 bases). The CDR3 is 14 residues long. Germline V gene data show CDR1 as LGHNA and CDR2 as YSLEER. Trimming removed 1 base at V and 6 bases at J, with 12 bases between. The CDR3 DNA is TGCGCCAGCAGCCAAGGTGGAGGGGTCGCTGAAGCTTTCTTT. Encoded protein: CASSQGGGVAEAFF.

Ten or more counts support this clonotype. The V call is TRBV12-3 or TRBV12-4, the J call TRBJ1-1; D is undetermined. This CDR3 spans 14 amino acids. Trimming pared 6 bases from V and 5 bases from J, leaving 16 bases between. The CDR3, as DNA: TGTGCCAGCAGCTCCAACGCCCAAGGGACTGAAGCTTTCTTT. Its translation: CASSSNAQGTEAFF.

The chain links TRBV2 to TRBJ2-3, with 7 positions matching TRBD1. Trimming took 7 bases from V and 6 from J; bases not matched to a gene: 10. CDR1 is SNHLY, CDR2 FYNNEI, per germline. The CDR3 length is 14 residues. Here the CDR3 DNA reads TGTGCCAGCACAACAGGGGTCCTCCGGGATACGCAGTATTTT. It encodes CASTTGVLRDTQYF.

A few counts support this clonotype. The chain combines TRBV27 with TRBJ1-2; D remains unclear. The ends were cut back, 4 bases at V and 6 bases at J, with 15 bases in the middle. Germline V gene sequence: CDR1 MNHEY, CDR2 SMNVEV (reference sequence). The CDR3 covers 14 residues. The CDR3 loop is CASSSRAASNGYTF. CDR3 coding DNA: TGTGCCAGCAGTTCGCGGGCGGCAAGCAATGGCTACACCTTC.

The sample holds one count of this clonotype. The gene calls are TRBV7-6 and TRBJ1-6, with D unresolved. Trimming took off 5 bases at V and 6 bases at J, with 11 bases between the two ends. The CDR3 is made up of 14 amino acids. Looked up from germline, CDR1 is SGHVS and CDR2 is FNYEAQ. The CDR3 is CASSRLSPNSPLHF. CDR3 sequence (DNA): TGTGCCAGCAGCCGATTATCCCCTAATTCACCCCTCCACTTT.

This clonotype has only a few counts. The chain uses TRBV4-1 and TRBJ2-3; a weak D match, TRBD2 (7 bases). Germline V gene data show CDR1 as MGHRA and CDR2 as YSYEKL. Trimming stripped 4 bases from V and 13 bases from J, with 18 bases between. The CDR3 is 13 residues long. The CDR3 protein is CASSPDRGLAEYF. CDR3 in DNA: TGCGCCAGCAGCCCCGACCGGGGGCTAGCGGAGTATTTT.

V usage is TRBV6-1 and J usage is TRBJ2-1; TRBD1 aligns across 8 bases. CDR3 size: 15 residues. The trim removed 6 bases at V and 3 bases at J, leaving 7 bases unmatched. Per the germline V gene, CDR1 is MNHNS and CDR2 is SASEGT. The CDR3 spells CASRPQGASYNEQFF. The CDR3 DNA reads as TGTGCCAGCAGACCCCAGGGGGCGAGCTACAATGAGCAGTTCTTC.

The V and J genes are TRBV6-2 or TRBV6-3 and TRBJ1-1; 9 positions agree with TRBD1. CDR3 length: 13 residues. Trimming at V came to 6 bases and at J to 12 bases, leaving 11 bases not matched to a gene. Germline V gives CDR1 MNHEY, CDR2 SVGEGT. The CDR3 DNA is TGTGCCAGCAGGACAGGGACAGGGCAGAAAACTTTCTTT. It translates to CASRTGTGQKTFF.

The table lists this clonotype with a few counts. The CDR3 bases are TGCGCCAGCGCTCTACAAGTTATGAACACTGAAGCTTTCTTT. Protein: CASALQVMNTEAFF. V is TRBV5-1 and J is TRBJ1-1, with D uncertain. The CDR3 contains 14 residues. Germline CDR1 reads SGHRS; CDR2 reads YFSETQ. Trimming pared 7 bases from V and 0 bases from J, leaving 13 bases between.

The CDR3 nucleotides read TGTGCCAGCAGAGGGCCCTCCCGAAGCACAGATACGCAGTATTTT. Protein: CASRGPSRSTDTQYF. V and J are TRBV28 and TRBJ2-3, with D unclear. Germline-derived CDR1 and CDR2 are MDHEN and SYDVKM. CDR3 length: 15 amino acids. V lost 6 bases, J lost 0 bases, and 13 bases lay in between.

This clonotype was seen only a few times. The gene calls are TRBV6-1 and TRBJ1-3; D not resolved. Trimming stripped 6 bases from V and 0 bases from J, with 15 bases between. CDR1 is MNHNS, CDR2 SASEGT, per germline. This CDR3 is built from 16 residues. CDR3: CASRNKLGDSGNTIYF. The CDR3, as DNA: TGTGCCAGCAGGAACAAGCTGGGCGACTCTGGAAACACCATATATTTT.

This clonotype was seen more than once but under ten times. CDR3 sequence reads: CASSYGSLDPGTDTQYF. Written as DNA, the CDR3 is TGTGCCAGCAGTTACGGTTCGTTGGACCCCGGCACAGATACGCAGTATTTT. V gene TRBV6-2 or TRBV6-3 combines with J gene TRBJ2-3; D remains unclear. CDR1 and CDR2 (germline): MNHEY, SVGEGT. Between the trimmed V and J ends, which lost 2 bases and 1 base, there was a span of 16 bases. This CDR3 contains 17 residues.

This sequence joins TRBV7-2 and TRBJ1-1; D gene uncertain. Germline CDR1 and CDR2: SGHTA and FQGNSA. V lost 8 bases and J 6 bases, leaving 10 bases between the germline ends. CDR3 length: 11 amino acids. CDR3 residues: CASRVGSEAFF. The CDR3, as DNA: TGTGCCAGCCGGGTCGGGTCTGAAGCTTTCTTT.

This clonotype appeared a few times. CDR3 residues: CASSDSGPEQFF. As DNA, the CDR3 is TGCGCCAGCAGTGACTCCGGACCTGAGCAGTTCTTC. V gene TRBV10-1 combines with J gene TRBJ2-1; D is ambiguous. Trimming shortened V by 3 bases and J by 9 bases, and 9 bases separated the two germline ends. Germline assignment: CDR1 WNHNN and CDR2 SYGVQD (reference sequence). This CDR3 has 12 amino acids.

This clonotype was counted a single time. The J gene is TRBJ2-1, the V gene TRBV2, with D perhaps being TRBD1 or TRBD2 (5 bases each). V shed 4 bases and J shed 5 bases, with 12 bases lying between them. The CDR3 has 14 residues. In germline, CDR1 is SNHLY, CDR2 FYNNEI. CDR3 region: CASSADRGHNEQFF. CDR3 nucleotides: TGTGCCAGCAGTGCGGATCGGGGACACAATGAGCAGTTCTTC.

This clonotype was detected a few times. This sequence joins TRBV10-1 and TRBJ2-7; D not certain. CDR3 size: 12 residues. Trimming shortened V by 0 bases and J by 7 bases, and 7 bases separated the two germline ends. Looked up from germline, CDR1 is WNHNN and CDR2 is SYGVQD (reference sequence). The DNA of the CDR3 is TGCGCCAGCAGTGAGTCGTTGGGGGAGCAGTACTTC. Translated: CASSESLGEQYF.

The gene calls are TRBV7-3 and TRBJ1-1; D ambiguous. The length of the CDR3 is 14 residues. With 5 bases removed from V and 5 bases from J, the gap between germline ends came to 15 bases. Germline loops: CDR1 SGHTA, CDR2 FQGTGA. The CDR3 spells CASSPAPGNTEAFF. The CDR3 nucleotides read TGTGCCAGCAGCCCCGCACCTGGGAATACTGAAGCTTTCTTT.

As to this clonotype: Possible read error: a much larger clone is one base away. J is TRBJ2-1 and V is TRBV6-2 or TRBV6-3; D uncertain. The V gene's germline CDR1 is MNHEY and CDR2 SVGEGT. V gave up 5 bases and J gave up 10 bases, with 12 bases separating them. The CDR3 has 12 residues. The CDR3 nucleotides read TGTGCCAGCAGTGGTGATTGGTACGAGCAGTTCTTC. Its translation: CASSGDWYEQFF.

For the CDR3, the DNA is TGTGCCAGCAGGGTGGACAGTAGCAATCAGCCCCAGCATTTT. Translation gives CASRVDSSNQPQHF. This rearrangement joins TRBV2 to TRBJ1-5; a weak D match, TRBD1 (6 bases). The CDR3 totals 14 residues. Germline V CDR1 and CDR2: SNHLY, FYNNEI. V was clipped by 6 bases and J by 0 bases, with 9 bases between them.

This clonotype turned up a few times. The chain employs TRBV6-1 and TRBJ2-7; D call uncertain. The CDR3 runs to 15 residues. V lost 6 bases and J 7 bases, leaving 22 bases between the germline ends. Looked up from germline, CDR1 is MNHNS and CDR2 is SASEGT. The DNA of the CDR3 is TGTGCCAGCAGATCGGGTCCACCAAAACTCACAGAGCAGTACTTC. Its translation: CASRSGPPKLTEQYF.

V gene TRBV4-1 combines with J gene TRBJ2-3; D is uncertain. V shed 5 bases and J shed 2 bases, with 20 bases lying between them. CDR1 and CDR2 from the germline V gene are MGHRA and YSYEKL. This CDR3 has 17 amino acids. This CDR3 is CASSKVMTPGATDTQYF. The CDR3 nucleotides are TGCGCCAGCAGCAAAGTTATGACACCTGGAGCCACAGATACGCAGTATTTT.

The chain employs TRBV4-1 and TRBJ2-7; TRBD2 aligns across 14 bases. V dropped 1 base and J dropped 5; count of bases not matched to a gene: 1. Germline V lookup: CDR1 MGHRA, CDR2 YSYEKL. The CDR3 is made up of 15 amino acids. CDR3 protein: CASSQAGLAGDEQYF. The CDR3 nucleotides are TGCGCCAGCAGCCAAGCGGGACTAGCGGGAGACGAGCAGTACTTC.

The chain recombines TRBV6-1 with TRBJ1-1; tentatively, D is TRBD1 (6 bases). The length of the CDR3 is 14 residues. Germline V gene sequence: CDR1 MNHNS, CDR2 SASEGT. V lost 6 bases, J lost 4 bases, and 15 bases lay in between. CDR3 loop: CASRRLQGSTEAFF. DNA of the CDR3: TGTGCCAGCAGAAGACTACAGGGATCCACTGAAGCTTTCTTT.

The gene calls are TRBV4-1 and TRBJ1-2; unclear D gene. Trimming took off 2 bases at V and 4 bases at J, with 8 bases between the two ends. This CDR3 comprises 13 residues. Looked up from germline, CDR1 is MGHRA and CDR2 is YSYEKL. The CDR3 DNA reads TGCGCCAGCAGCCAATGGCAGCTCTATGGCTACACCTTC. Its protein product is CASSQWQLYGYTF.

Points on this clonotype: This CDR3 fails to terminate in the conserved phenylalanine or tryptophan, so it likely reflects a read error. The chain couples TRBV27 to TRBJ2-1; 9 bases are shared with TRBD1. With the DNA end fitting TRBJ2-7 better, the J assignment may be wrong. Germline V CDR1 and CDR2: MNHEY, SMNVEV (reference sequence). CDR3 length: 14 amino acids. Written as DNA, the CDR3 is TGTGCCAGCAGTTTATCGCACAGGGGGCTCGAGCAGTACCTC. Translated: CASSLSHRGLEQYL.

On this clonotype itself: A junction boundary mismatches the germline segment, possibly from a read error. The rearrangement uses TRBV20-1 and TRBJ1-1; no firm D call. Per germline, CDR1 DFQATT and CDR2 SNEGSKA (reference sequence). The CDR3 consists of 14 residues. The CDR3 protein is CSIRALQINNEAFF. CDR3 coding DNA: TGCAGCATTAGAGCTTTACAGATTAACAATGAAGCTTTCTTT.

The chain couples TRBV28 to TRBJ1-1, with D maybe TRBD1 (5 bases). Germline CDR1 is MDHEN and CDR2 is SYDVKM. V lost 2 bases and J 3 bases, leaving 7 bases between the germline ends. The CDR3 loop spans 13 amino acids. CDR3 sequence: CASSLTRDTEAFF. The CDR3 bases are TGTGCCAGCAGTTTAACCAGGGACACTGAAGCTTTCTTT.

This chain connects TRBV6-1 to TRBJ2-3, with D possibly being TRBD2 (5 bases). V lost 5 bases to trimming and J lost 2 bases, with 17 bases between them. CDR3 size: 16 residues. Germline V gives CDR1 MNHNS, CDR2 SASEGT. The CDR3, as DNA: TGTGCCAGCAGTTCCCTCGAGGGAGCCAACACAGATACGCAGTATTTT. Its protein is CASSSLEGANTDTQYF.

This clonotype came up many times. The chain links TRBV12-3 or TRBV12-4 to TRBJ2-3, with D perhaps matching TRBD1 or TRBD2 (5 bases each). V dropped 4 bases and J dropped 3 bases, with 5 bases sitting between them. The CDR3 extends over 12 amino acids. The CDR3 here is CASSWGTDTQYF. CDR3 nucleotide sequence: TGTGCCAGCAGTTGGGGGACAGATACGCAGTATTTT.

The chain has TRBV6-2 or TRBV6-3 and TRBJ2-2; TRBD1 matches 11 bases. Germline CDR1 is MNHEY and CDR2 is SVGEGT. This CDR3 spans 17 amino acids. J lost 7 bases, V lost 7 bases, and 14 bases had no gene match. The DNA of the CDR3 is TGTGCCAGCACCTCCCCCGGACAGGGGGCGCTTATCGGGGAGCTGTTTTTT. It translates to CASTSPGQGALIGELFF.